This T cell receptor beta chain was sequenced in a study of blood T cell repertoires in COVID-19. Study-wide background: COVID-19 samples from acute and convalescent phases originated in the United States, Italy and Spain.

With 2 bases removed from V and 8 bases from J, the gap between germline ends came to 16 bases. Germline V gives CDR1 SGHDT, CDR2 YYEEEE. This CDR3 is 15 amino acids long. Generated by immunoSEQ multiplex PCR, the TCRdb table keeps only in-frame clones and is missing some. This table holds 100,000 or so clones, approximately 84% found once. V gene TRBV5-6 combines with J gene TRBJ1-4; D is perhaps TRBD1 (5 bases). Sequencing was carried out using peripheral blood. This clonotype was sampled from a man in his forties or fifties with active or convalescent COVID-19. The CDR3 sequence: CASSFAGQADEKLFF. CDR3 nucleotides: TGTGCCAGCAGCTTTGCGGGGCAGGCCGACGAAAAACTGTTTTTT. The full variable domain, in which reference TRBV5-6 and TRBJ1-4 provide the parts outside the CDR3, is DAGVTQSPTHLIKTRGQQVTLRCSPKSGHDTVSWYQQALGQGPQFIFQYYEEEERQRGNFPDRFSGHQFPNYSSELNVNALLLGDSALYLCASSFAGQADEKLFFGSGTQLSVL.